This TCR beta chain derives from a study of blood T cell repertoires in COVID-19. Overall study context: Nucleic acid was either cDNA or gDNA, and it came from T cells, B-cell-depleted T cells, or PBMCs.

Germline-derived CDR1 and CDR2 are SGDLS and YYNGEE. Trimming removed 6 bases at V and 3 bases at J, with 10 bases between. The length of the CDR3 is 13 residues. Authors' methods: Estimated nucleated cell counts came from reference gene primer amplification. The data were produced by immunoSEQ multiplex PCR, yet TCRdb's version contains in-frame clones alone and is incomplete. From that table come the V and J calls and clone size; the DNA was used to work out D and trimming. The sample lists some 100,000 clones; around 82% were seen once. This clone was observed a handful of times. Sequencing input: peripheral blood. This chain joins TRBV9 and TRBJ1-3; D call uncertain. The sequence came from a middle-aged man with active or convalescent COVID-19. The CDR3 DNA reads as TGTGCCAGCACCACCCGGGGTGGAAACACCATATATTTT. This codes for CASTTRGGNTIYF.